This T cell receptor beta chain came from a study of shared clonotypes between healthy human individuals. Study results and limitations: Shared across a handful of donors were roughly 4.8% of the naive CD4 clonotypes. Generation probabilities of non-shared clonotypes were lower (relative to those shared by all four donors).

As concerns this clone: Its antigen is unidentified.

V shed 2 bases and J 5 bases; nucleotides not matched to a gene: 6. CDR1 and CDR2 from the germline V gene are MDHEN and SYDVKM. This CDR3 spans 16 amino acids. Using immunoSEQ multiplex PCR, the repertoire was profiled, and TCRdb retains in-frame clones only, with some absent. The table records some 200,000 clones, under 80% of them present only once. This chain uses TRBV28 with TRBJ2-2, with 9 bases that match TRBD2. Sequences were obtained from memory CD4+ T cells sorted from blood. This sample's subset: CD45RA-negative fraction. This TCR derives from a man aged 25-40 years in good health. The CDR3 sequence: CASSLPLAGRTGELFF. The CDR3 DNA is TGTGCCAGCAGTTTACCCCTAGCGGGACGGACCGGGGAGCTGTTTTTT.